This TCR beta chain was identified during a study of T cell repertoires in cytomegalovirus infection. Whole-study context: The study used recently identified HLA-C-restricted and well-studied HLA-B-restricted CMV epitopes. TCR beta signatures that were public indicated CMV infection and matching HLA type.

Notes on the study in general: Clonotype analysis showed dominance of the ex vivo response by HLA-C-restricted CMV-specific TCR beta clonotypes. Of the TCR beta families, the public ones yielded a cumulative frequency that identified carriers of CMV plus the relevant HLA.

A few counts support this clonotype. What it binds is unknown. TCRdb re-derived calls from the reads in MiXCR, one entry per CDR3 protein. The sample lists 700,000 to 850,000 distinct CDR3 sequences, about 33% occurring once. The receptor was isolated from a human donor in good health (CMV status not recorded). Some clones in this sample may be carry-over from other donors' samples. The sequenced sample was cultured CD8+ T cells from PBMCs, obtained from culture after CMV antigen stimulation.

In nucleotides, the CDR3 is TGCAGCGGGTTGGGCGGGGGCCCCTACAATGAGCAGTTCTTC. Its protein is CSGLGGGPYNEQFF. This rearrangement joins TRBV29-1 to TRBJ2-1; D possibly corresponds to TRBD2 (7 bases). This CDR3 region has 14 residues. The V end was cut by 7 bases, the J end by 2 bases, with 15 bases between. Germline CDR1 and CDR2: SQVTM and ANQGSEA.